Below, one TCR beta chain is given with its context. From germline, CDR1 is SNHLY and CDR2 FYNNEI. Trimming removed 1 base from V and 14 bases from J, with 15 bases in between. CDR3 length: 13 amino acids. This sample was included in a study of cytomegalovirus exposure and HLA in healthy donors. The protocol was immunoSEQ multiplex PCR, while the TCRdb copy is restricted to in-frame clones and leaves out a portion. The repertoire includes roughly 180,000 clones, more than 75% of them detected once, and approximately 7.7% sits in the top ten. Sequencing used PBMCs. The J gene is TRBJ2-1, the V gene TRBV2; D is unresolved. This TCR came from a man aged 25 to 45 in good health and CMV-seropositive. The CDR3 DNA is TGTGCCAGCAGTGAAGAACTCGGCCGAGAAAAGTTCTTC. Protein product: CASSEELGREKFF.